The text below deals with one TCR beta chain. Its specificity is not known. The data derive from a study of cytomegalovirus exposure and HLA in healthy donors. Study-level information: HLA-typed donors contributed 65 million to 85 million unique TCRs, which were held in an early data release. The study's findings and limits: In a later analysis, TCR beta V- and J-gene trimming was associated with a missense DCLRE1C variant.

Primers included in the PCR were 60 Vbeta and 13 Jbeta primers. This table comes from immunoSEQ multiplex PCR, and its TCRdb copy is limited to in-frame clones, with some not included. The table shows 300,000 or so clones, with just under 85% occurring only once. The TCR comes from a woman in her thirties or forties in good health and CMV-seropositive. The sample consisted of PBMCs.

The CDR3: CASSVAGPWDEQFF. DNA of the CDR3: TGTGCCAGCAGCGTGGCAGGGCCATGGGATGAGCAGTTCTTC. The chain uses TRBV9 and TRBJ2-1; a possible D gene is TRBD1 (5 bases). V lost 2 bases, J lost 8 bases, and 14 bases lay in between. This CDR3 contains 14 residues. Germline V lookup: CDR1 SGDLS, CDR2 YYNGEE.